The sequence of this T cell receptor (beta chain) was determined in a study of T cell clonality in common variable immunodeficiency (dated by TCRdb to between 2014 and 2017). Most CVID patients and most healthy controls were of Caucasian heritage. Heparinized peripheral whole blood samples of about 4.5 to 8 ml were collected from each donor. Genomic DNA from adults with common variable immune deficiency (CVID) and from healthy adult controls was the source for sequencing TCRbeta CDR3 repertoires. The control group was made up of roughly 22 healthy adult volunteers (roughly ten male and around 12 female) whose ages ranged from about 20 to 66 years, with a mean age of approximately 32. Diluted blood was density-centrifuged over Hypaque 1077 or Ficoll-Paque to isolate peripheral blood mononuclear cells. Unsorted mononuclear cells served as the source of genomic DNA, which was extracted either by Qiagen column purification or by a centrifugation-based method.

The CDR3 goes from the cysteine to the phenylalanine over 14 residues. Sequencing covers 33 bases of the CDR3, shown here with the frame starting at base 1. V drops 6 bases and J drops 7 bases, leaving 18 bases in between. CDR1 SEHNR and CDR2 FQNEAQ are derived from the germline V gene (reference sequence). In its sample, this clone was seen a few times. The specificity of this receptor is unknown. The CDR3 end lies 3 residues beyond the end of the read and is filled in from the germline J gene. Beyond this particular receptor, the publication reports: Reportedly, TCRbeta sequences from CVID had fewer deletions and N-nucleotide insertions, and highly modified clones with 13 or more V deletions were absent from CVID. According to the authors, finding the cause of the higher clonality in CVID would require sequencing the repertoires of T cell subpopulations. TCRbeta clonality was higher in CVID subjects than in healthy controls (t-test p = 0.018), and the increase was most characteristic of about a third of subjects. Even though DNA input was equal, the average per sample came to about 81,820 unique sequences for controls compared with roughly 30,000 for CVID samples. Healthy controls shared more TCRbeta clones with each other than CVID subjects shared among themselves (p < 0.0001). Patient heterogeneity within the CVID cohort put limits on correlating repertoire features with clinical complications.

CVID samples and control samples contributed equivalent amounts of genomic DNA as sequencing input. For every sample, a 60 bp segment covering the rearranged TCRbeta CDR3 region was amplified and then sequenced. The immunoSEQ assay, a bias-corrected multiplex PCR combined with high-throughput sequencing, was used to amplify TCRbeta. In the original analysis: Every unique nucleotide sequence counted as a clone and was annotated with V, D and J genes, copy number and frequency. Sequences were labeled productive if in frame, and non-productive if out of frame or containing stop codons. As previously described, clonality was calculated on the basis of Shannon's entropy. Mean CDR3 Kyte-Doolittle hydropathy was derived from the predicted amino acid sequences of productive clones. Scaled V gene usage was hierarchically clustered using Manhattan distance and complete linkage with the R hclust function. Sharing of clones by CDR3 amino acid sequence was evaluated by resampling 12 repertoires per group over 100 rounds. The repertoires were searched for 70 published EBV-specific and almost 250 published CMV-specific TCRbeta sequences. A couple of CVID samples yielding fewer than 10,000 sequences were excluded from analysis, leaving approximately 40 CVID repertoires. TCRdb obtained this table from immuneACCESS and retained in-frame rearrangements with V and J assigned. These tables miss some clones; where compared with another copy, unresolved V genes account for less than half of the shortfall, and the remainder is unexplained. V and J calls and clone size come straight from that table; D and trimming were deduced from the DNA. This sample holds approximately 81,000 clones in total, without any singletons. Approximately 0.84% of the sample lies in the top ten.

Sequencing was carried out using peripheral blood mononuclear cells. The V gene is TRBV7-9 and the J gene is TRBJ1-2; a tentative D match to TRBD1 spans 5 bases. The clonotype originates from a person aged 18 to 69 in good health. The CDR3 bases that were read are TGTGCCAGCAGTTACCACCCCGACAGTTTTGGC. Translated, this gives CASSYHPDSFG. The complete CDR3 reads CASSYHPDSFGYTF. With the rest looked up from the reference TRBV7-9 and TRBJ1-2 genes rather than sequenced, the full variable domain is DTGVSQNPRHKITKRGQNVTFRCDPISEHNRLYWYRQTLGQGPEFLTYFQNEAQLEKSRLLSDRFSAERPKGSFSTLEIQRTEQGDSAMYLCASSYHPDSFGYTFGSGTRLTVV.